This T cell receptor (beta chain) was found in a study of T cell responses to AZD1222 COVID-19 vaccine. The germline V gene has CDR1 SGDLS and CDR2 YYNGEE. This CDR3 has 14 residues. The V end was cut by 3 bases, the J end by 4 bases, with 13 bases between. Details on this clone: Its target is not known.

Assay used: immunoSEQ multiplex PCR; TCRdb lists only in-frame clones, some missing. The sample yields fewer than 200,000 clones, 88% seen once. Study results and limitations: At 160-218 and 743-854, vaccine-associated CD4 TCRs were dominant, and they spanned spike. Spike-specific TCR breadth rose after two AZD1222 doses, and depth rose as well. Possibly, clonal diversity was underestimated; donors were largely white British and included more females.

J is TRBJ1-2 and V is TRBV9, with D perhaps matching TRBD1 (5 bases). This sample comprised peripheral blood, obtained 28 days after the second AZD1222 dose. The sequence came from an adult who received the AZD1222 COVID-19 vaccine. Here the CDR3 reads CASSAGQGPYGYTF. The CDR3 DNA sequence: TGTGCCAGCAGCGCCGGGCAGGGACCCTATGGCTACACCTTC.